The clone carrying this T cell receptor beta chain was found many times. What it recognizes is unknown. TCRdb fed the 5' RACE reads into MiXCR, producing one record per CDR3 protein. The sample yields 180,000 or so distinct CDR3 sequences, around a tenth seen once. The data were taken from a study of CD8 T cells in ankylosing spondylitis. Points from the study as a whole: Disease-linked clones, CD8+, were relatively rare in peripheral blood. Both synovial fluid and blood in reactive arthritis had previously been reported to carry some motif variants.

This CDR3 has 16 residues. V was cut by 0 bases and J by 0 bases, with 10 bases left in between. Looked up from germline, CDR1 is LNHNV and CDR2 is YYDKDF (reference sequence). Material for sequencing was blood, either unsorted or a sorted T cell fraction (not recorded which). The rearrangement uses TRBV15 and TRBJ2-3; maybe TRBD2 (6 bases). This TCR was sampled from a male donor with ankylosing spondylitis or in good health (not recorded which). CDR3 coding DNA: TGTGCCACCAGCAGAGATCTCGGGACTAGCACAGATACGCAGTATTTT. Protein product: CATSRDLGTSTDTQYF.